This passage covers 7 T cell receptor beta chains from one sample sequenced in a study of cytomegalovirus exposure and HLA in healthy donors. The primer mix had 60 Vbeta and 13 Jbeta primers. TCRdb keeps only in-frame clones here, not all; method: immunoSEQ multiplex PCR. The sample lists under 200,000 clones; about three quarters were seen once. The sample was PBMCs. The receptor set was obtained from a female donor in good health and CMV-seronegative.

The chain employs TRBV4-2 and TRBJ2-2; D possibly corresponds to TRBD2 (5 bases). The V gene's germline CDR1 is LGHNA and CDR2 YNFKEQ. This CDR3 comprises 17 residues. Trimming cost V 0 bases and J 2 bases, with 13 bases left between them. CDR3 protein: CASSQEEGLENTGELFF. CDR3 DNA: TGTGCCAGCAGCCAAGAGGAAGGACTTGAAAACACCGGGGAGCTGTTTTTT.

This chain links TRBV18 with TRBJ1-3, with D maybe TRBD1 (5 bases). Per germline, CDR1 KGHSH and CDR2 LQKENI. V was trimmed by 3 bases and J by 0 bases, leaving 15 bases between them. This CDR3 spans 17 amino acids. CDR3 in amino acids: CASSPLDTAASGNTIYF. In DNA form, the CDR3 reads TGTGCCAGCTCACCGCTGGACACAGCCGCCTCTGGAAACACCATATATTTT.

The J gene is TRBJ1-1, the V gene TRBV5-8; maybe TRBD1 (5 bases). Per germline, CDR1 SGHTS and CDR2 YDEGEE. There are 14 residues in the CDR3. Trimming shortened V by 4 bases and J by 6 bases, and 16 bases separated the two germline ends. CDR3 residues: CASSPGRGSAEAFF. CDR3 bases: TGTGCCAGCAGCCCTGGTAGGGGAAGCGCTGAAGCTTTCTTT. Looking up the rest from reference TRBV5-8 and TRBJ1-1 gives the full variable domain: EAGVTQSPTHLIKTRGQQATLRCSPISGHTSVYWYQQALGLGLQFLLWYDEGEERNRGNFPPRFSGRQFPNYSSELNVNALELEDSALYLCASSPGRGSAEAFFGQGTRLTVV.

The CDR3 sequence: CSGDRGPEAFF. In nucleotides, the CDR3 is TGCAGCGGTGACAGGGGCCCTGAAGCTTTCTTT. V is TRBV29-1 and J is TRBJ1-1; TRBD1 matches 8 bases. J lost 6 bases, V lost 7 bases, and 4 bases had no gene match. The CDR3 contains 11 residues. Germline CDR1 reads SQVTM; CDR2 reads ANQGSEA.

The chain joins TRBV6-4 to TRBJ1-2; 9 positions match TRBD1. V trimming: 7 bases; J trimming: 2 bases; junction bases outside the gene matches: 8. This CDR3 comprises 15 residues. The germline V gene encodes CDR1 MRHNA and CDR2 SNTAGT. The CDR3: CASNITGGENYGYTF. For the CDR3, the DNA is TGTGCCAGCAATATTACAGGGGGCGAGAACTATGGCTACACCTTC.

This clone occurred a few times. The gene calls are TRBV28 and TRBJ1-2; 8 positions agree with TRBD1. Trimming at V came to 0 bases and at J to 6 bases, leaving 9 bases not matched to a gene. CDR1 MDHEN and CDR2 SYDVKM come from the germline V gene. The CDR3 runs to 16 residues. CDR3 residues: CASSLWGAGGGDGYTF. The CDR3 nucleotides are TGTGCCAGCAGTTTATGGGGGGCAGGGGGCGGCGATGGCTACACCTTC.

V and J are TRBV18 and TRBJ1-1, with D possibly being TRBD1 (5 bases). This CDR3 is built from 14 residues. V lost 5 bases and J lost 4, with 14 bases in between. Germline CDR1 reads KGHSH; CDR2 reads LQKENI. The CDR3 region has the DNA TGTGCCAGCTCAGTTCCGGGACTGGTCACTGAAGCTTTCTTT. It codes for CASSVPGLVTEAFF.